The rows below give T cell receptor beta chains drawn from one sample of a study of identical twins. TCRdb reprocessed the 5' RACE reads via MiXCR and lists one record per CDR3 protein. The sample lists approximately 700,000 distinct CDR3 sequences; roughly 18% were seen once. A further study also used this sample, focusing on T cells expressing NK-cell markers.

The source material was PBMCs. The receptors originated from a woman aged 18-29 years in good health. CDR3s include the opening cysteine and the closing phenylalanine or tryptophan. The D gene is left open where the match is weak. Expanded clones get a size class; other rows say once, few or many, or leave the size out.

CDR3,DNA,size,D,J,V
CAISTGQKETQYF,TGTGCCATCAGCACGGGACAGAAAGAGACCCAGTACTTC,NA,TRBD1,TRBJ2-5,TRBV10-3
CASSYSASGVSSQYF,TGTGCCAGCAGTTACTCGGCAAGCGGGGTCTCCTCGCAGTATTTT,NA,TRBD2,TRBJ2-3,TRBV6-5
CASSLGSGGYGYTF,TGTGCCAGCAGTTTAGGCAGTGGCGGCTATGGCTACACCTTC,NA,NA,TRBJ1-2,TRBV27
CASSYSTQGVTDTQYF,TGTGCCAGCAGTTACTCGACGCAGGGTGTAACAGATACGCAGTATTTT,few,NA,TRBJ2-3,TRBV6-5
CASSPSGDSANTGELFF,TGTGCCAGCAGCCCCTCGGGGGACAGCGCGAACACCGGGGAGCTGTTTTTT,few,NA,TRBJ2-2,TRBV13
CASTLGGAIFDTQYF,TGTGCCAGCACCTTGGGGGGGGCTATATTCGATACGCAGTATTTT,few,NA,TRBJ2-3,TRBV27
CASSWTSGSFQETQYF,TGTGCCAGCAGTTGGACTAGCGGGTCCTTCCAAGAGACCCAGTACTTC,few,TRBD2,TRBJ2-5,TRBV12-3/TRBV12-4
CASSTSRRAWEGKLFF,TGTGCCAGCAGTACCTCTCGCAGGGCCTGGGAAGGGAAACTGTTTTTT,once,NA,TRBJ1-4,TRBV27
CASSHDSGRAGDTQYF,TGCGCCAGCAGCCATGATAGCGGGAGGGCAGGAGATACGCAGTATTTT,few,TRBD2,TRBJ2-3,TRBV4-3
CASRSQGGSETQYF,TGTGCCAGCAGGTCGCAAGGGGGATCAGAGACCCAGTACTTC,few,NA,TRBJ2-5,TRBV7-2